Here is one T cell receptor beta chain with its context. What it recognizes is unknown. TCRdb's table, derived via immunoSEQ multiplex PCR, lists solely in-frame clones and lacks some. This sample has tens of thousands of clones, with approximately 93% found just once. These data are taken from a study of resident and recirculating memory T cells in vitiligo. Study in general: Epidermis came from shave biopsies of lesional and nonlesional sites, plus PBMCs. Genomic DNA was extracted from whole homogenized samples, with no cell sorting. Study-wide results and caveats: Different lesions suggested infiltration by different T cell clones. No single dominant TCR clone appeared; lesion clonality varied.

The CDR3 length is 10 residues. Per germline, CDR1 GTSNPN and CDR2 SVGIG (reference sequence). Trimming stripped 8 bases from V and 6 bases from J, with 9 bases between. The chain joins TRBV30 to TRBJ2-3; no clear D. Sequencing was done on a sample of blood. This clonotype was obtained from a male donor with vitiligo. The CDR3 nucleotides read TGTGCCCGCCCCGGGGATACGCAGTATTTT. Translating gives CARPGDTQYF.